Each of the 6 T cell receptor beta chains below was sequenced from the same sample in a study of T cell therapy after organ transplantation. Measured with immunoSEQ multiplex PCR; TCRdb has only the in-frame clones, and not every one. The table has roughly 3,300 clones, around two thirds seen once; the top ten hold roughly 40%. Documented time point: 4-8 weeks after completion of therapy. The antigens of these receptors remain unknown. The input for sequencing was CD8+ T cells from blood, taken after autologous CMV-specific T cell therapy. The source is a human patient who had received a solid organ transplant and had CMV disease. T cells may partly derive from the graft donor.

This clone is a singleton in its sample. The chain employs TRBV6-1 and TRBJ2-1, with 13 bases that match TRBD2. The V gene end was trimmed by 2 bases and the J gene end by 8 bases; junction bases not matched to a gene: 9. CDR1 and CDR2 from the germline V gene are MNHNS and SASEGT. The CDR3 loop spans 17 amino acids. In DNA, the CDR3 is TGTGCCAGCAGTGAATACGGGACTAGCGGGATTGGTGATGAGCAGTTCTTC. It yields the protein CASSEYGTSGIGDEQFF.

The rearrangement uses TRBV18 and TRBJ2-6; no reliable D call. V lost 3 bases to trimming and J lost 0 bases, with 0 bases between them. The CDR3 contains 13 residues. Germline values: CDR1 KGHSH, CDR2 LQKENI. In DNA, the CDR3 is TGTGCCAGCTCACCCTCTGGGGCCAACGTCCTGACTTTC. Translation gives CASSPSGANVLTF. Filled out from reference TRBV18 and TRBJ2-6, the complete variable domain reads NAGVMQNPRHLVRRRGQEARLRCSPMKGHSHVYWYRQLPEEGLKFMVYLQKENIIDESGMPKERFSAEFPKEGPSILRIQQVVRGDSAAYFCASSPSGANVLTFGAGSRLTVL.

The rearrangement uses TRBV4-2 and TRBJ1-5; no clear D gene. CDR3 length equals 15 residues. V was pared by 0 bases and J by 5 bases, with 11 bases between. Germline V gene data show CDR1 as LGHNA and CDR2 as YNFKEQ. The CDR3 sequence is CASSQEPGLDQPQHF. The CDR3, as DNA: TGTGCCAGCAGCCAAGAACCGGGATTGGATCAGCCCCAGCATTTT.

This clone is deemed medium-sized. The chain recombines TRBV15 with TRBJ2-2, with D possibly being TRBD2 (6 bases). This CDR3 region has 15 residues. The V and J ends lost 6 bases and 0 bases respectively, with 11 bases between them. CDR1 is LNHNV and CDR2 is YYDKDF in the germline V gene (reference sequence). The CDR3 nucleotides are TGTGCCACCAGGTCCGGGACTTCGAACACCGGGGAGCTGTTTTTT. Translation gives CATRSGTSNTGELFF.

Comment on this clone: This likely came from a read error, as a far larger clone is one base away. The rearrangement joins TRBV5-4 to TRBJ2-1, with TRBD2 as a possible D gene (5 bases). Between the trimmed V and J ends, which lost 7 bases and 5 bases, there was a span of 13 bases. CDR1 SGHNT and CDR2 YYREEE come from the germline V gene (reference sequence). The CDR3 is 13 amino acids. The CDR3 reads CASGLDYNNEQFF. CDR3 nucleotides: TGTGCCAGCGGCCTCGACTACAACAATGAGCAGTTCTTC.

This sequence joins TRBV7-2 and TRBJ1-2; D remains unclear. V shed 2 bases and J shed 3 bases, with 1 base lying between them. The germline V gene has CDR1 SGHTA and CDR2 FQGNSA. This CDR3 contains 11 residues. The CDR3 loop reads CASSLYYGYTF. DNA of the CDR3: TGTGCCAGCAGCTTATACTATGGCTACACCTTC.